The 15 T cell receptor beta chains below all came from one sample that was sequenced in a study of T-cell reconstitution after alpha-beta-depleted transplantation in children. Unique molecular identifiers were incorporated during preparation of the TCRbeta library. Each CDR3 protein is one row after TCRdb ran MiXCR on the PCR reads. The sample holds 450,000 to 500,000 distinct CDR3 sequences, 9.5% to 15% seen once. This sample comprised PBMCs from the stem cell graft donor, obtained from the stem cell graft. The receptors here all came from a human donor who donated a stem cell graft to a child with combined immunodeficiency.

This clonotype was detected a few times. The rearrangement uses TRBV27 and TRBJ1-6; 7 nucleotides match TRBD1. CDR3 length equals 15 residues. Germline loops: CDR1 MNHEY, CDR2 SMNVEV (reference sequence). The trim removed 5 bases at V and 10 bases at J, leaving 11 bases unmatched. The CDR3 reads CASSIVRGIYSPLHF. CDR3 sequence (DNA): TGTGCCAGCAGTATCGTCAGGGGGATTTACTCACCCCTCCACTTT.

This clonotype has only a few counts. The V and J genes are TRBV28 and TRBJ2-5; D unresolved. With 7 bases removed from V and 5 bases from J, the gap between germline ends came to 14 bases. The germline V gene encodes CDR1 MDHEN and CDR2 SYDVKM. This CDR3 spans 13 amino acids. This CDR3 is CASTPGPGETQYF. The CDR3 DNA reads as TGTGCCAGCACCCCCGGGCCTGGGGAGACCCAGTACTTC.

The chain is built from TRBV6-2 or TRBV6-3 and TRBJ2-3, with D tentatively TRBD2 (6 bases). Germline CDR1 MNHEY, CDR2 SVGEGT. The CDR3 is 13 amino acids. Between the trimmed V and J ends, which lost 4 bases and 2 bases, there was a span of 7 bases. CDR3 residues: CASSSDYTDTQYF. The CDR3 nucleotides read TGTGCCAGCAGTTCGGACTACACAGATACGCAGTATTTT.

The chain carries TRBV24-1 and TRBJ1-1, with D possibly matching TRBD1 (5 bases). The germline gives CDR1 KGHDR, CDR2 SFDVKD. The CDR3 runs to 13 residues. Trimming shortened V by 4 bases and J by 11 bases, and 16 bases separated the two germline ends. This CDR3 reads CATSDTGAGFAFF. As DNA, the CDR3 is TGTGCCACCAGTGACACCGGGGCGGGATTTGCTTTCTTT.

This clonotype turned up a few times. The chain combines TRBV20-1 with TRBJ1-2; 9 bases are a match to TRBD1. Trimming took 1 base from V and 6 from J; bases not matched to a gene: 6. From germline, CDR1 is DFQATT and CDR2 SNEGSKA (reference sequence). The CDR3 has 14 residues. The CDR3 here is CSARAGQGSDGYTF. The CDR3 region has the DNA TGCAGTGCTAGAGCGGGACAGGGATCCGATGGCTACACCTTC.

This clonotype appeared many times. The gene calls are TRBV29-1 and TRBJ2-7, with TRBD2 identical over 8 bases. CDR3 length: 14 residues. Trimming removed 0 bases from V and 6 bases from J; junction bases left unmatched: 7. Germline V lookup: CDR1 SQVTM, CDR2 ANQGSEA. CDR3 nucleotide sequence: TGCAGCGTTGAAGATCAAGGTAGCGGGGCCGAGCAGTACTTC. Translating gives CSVEDQGSGAEQYF.

The rearrangement joins TRBV5-5 to TRBJ2-5; D is undetermined. Trimming took 0 bases from V and 4 from J, leaving 10 bases between them. Germline V gene data show CDR1 as SGHKS and CDR2 as YYEKEE (reference sequence). The CDR3 has 14 residues. The DNA of the CDR3 is TGTGCCAGCAGCTTGGGACTTACGAGAGAGACCCAGTACTTC. Its protein product is CASSLGLTRETQYF.

This clonotype has at least ten counts. The chain combines TRBV7-2 with TRBJ2-5; D gene unclear. Germline CDR1 SGHTA, CDR2 FQGNSA. This CDR3 contains 13 residues. V was pared by 3 bases and J by 1 base, with 6 bases between. The CDR3 spells CASSLWSQETQYF. The CDR3 nucleotides read TGTGCCAGCAGCTTGTGGAGCCAAGAGACCCAGTACTTC.

This clonotype appeared many times. The chain links TRBV7-3 to TRBJ2-2; D is unclear. Germline lookup yields CDR1 SGHTA and CDR2 FQGTGA. The CDR3 runs 14 residues. The germline V and J ends were trimmed by 2 bases and 3 bases, with 7 bases remaining between them. DNA of the CDR3: TGTGCCAGCAGCTTATCCCCGGACACCGGGGAGCTGTTTTTT. Translation: CASSLSPDTGELFF.

This clonotype was found a few times. The chain employs TRBV19 and TRBJ2-1; 7 nucleotides align to TRBD2. This CDR3 is built from 18 residues. Germline trimming cut 1 base from V and 10 bases from J; bases unmatched to any gene: 19. Per germline, CDR1 LNHDA and CDR2 SQIVND (reference sequence). CDR3 protein: CASSIGEGNLNYESEQFF. CDR3 DNA: TGTGCCAGTAGTATAGGGGAGGGGAATCTGAATTACGAAAGCGAGCAGTTCTTC.

The rearrangement joins TRBV7-2 to TRBJ1-5; D uncertain. This CDR3 has 12 amino acids. Germline CDR1 is SGHTA and CDR2 is FQGNSA. The V and J ends lost 2 bases and 7 bases respectively, with 6 bases between them. The CDR3, as DNA: TGTGCCAGCAGCTTACGTTGGCAGCCCCAGCATTTT. Its protein product is CASSLRWQPQHF.

This chain uses TRBV7-2 with TRBJ2-3, with D unresolved. This CDR3 contains 13 residues. Trimming stripped 6 bases from V and 6 bases from J, with 13 bases between. CDR1 is SGHTA and CDR2 is FQGNSA in the germline V gene. CDR3 sequence: CASRGWMGDTQYF. CDR3 coding DNA: TGTGCCAGCAGGGGCTGGATGGGGGATACGCAGTATTTT.

The gene calls are TRBV20-1 and TRBJ1-4; TRBD1 matches 7 bases. The CDR3 totals 19 residues. V lost 3 bases to trimming and J lost 8 bases; unmatched junction nucleotides: 24. CDR1 is DFQATT and CDR2 is SNEGSKA in the germline V gene (reference sequence). The CDR3, as DNA: TGCAGTGCTAGGGCATATCGCGAAACAGGGGACGATCTACTGGAAAAACTGTTTTTT. Amino acids: CSARAYRETGDDLLEKLFF.

In this sample, this clonotype turned up many times. V and J are TRBV5-1 and TRBJ2-5; 8 nucleotides align to TRBD2. Germline V gene lookup returns CDR1 SGHRS and CDR2 YFSETQ. The CDR3 has 13 residues. V lost 3 bases, J lost 5 bases, and 3 bases stayed unmatched. The CDR3 protein is CASSWTSSETQYF. As DNA, the CDR3 is TGCGCCAGCAGCTGGACTAGCTCGGAGACCCAGTACTTC. The full variable domain, with the rest looked up from reference TRBV5-1 and TRBJ2-5, is KAGVTQTPRYLIKTRGQQVTLSCSPISGHRSVSWYQQTPGQGLQFLFEYFSETQRNKGNFPGRFSGRQFSNSRSEMNVSTLELGDSALYLCASSWTSSETQYFGPGTRLLVL.

The genes are TRBV2 and TRBJ1-5, with 9 bases fitting TRBD1. Germline V gene lookup returns CDR1 SNHLY and CDR2 FYNNEI. V was clipped by 4 bases and J by 2 bases; unmatched bases: 9. The CDR3 sequence is 17 residues long. CDR3: CASSVDRGSLGNQPQHF. As DNA, the CDR3 is TGTGCCAGCAGTGTTGACAGGGGGAGTTTGGGCAATCAGCCCCAGCATTTT. Based on the CDR3 plus reference TRBV2 and TRBJ1-5, the full variable domain is EPEVTQTPSHQVTQMGQEVILRCVPISNHLYFYWYRQILGQKVEFLVSFYNNEISEKSEIFDDQFSVERPDGSNFTLKIRSTKLEDSAMYFCASSVDRGSLGNQPQHFGDGTRLSIL.